This TCR beta chain originates from a study of blood T cells in healthy people across ages. Combining a sample-barcoded 5' primer with a J-beta primer mix, a second PCR ran for roughly 7 to 11 cycles. One entry per CDR3 protein, called by TCRdb with MiXCR from the 5' RACE reads. The sample holds some 550,000 distinct CDR3 sequences, more than 45% seen once. Overall study results and limits: Long-lived donors had more naive CD4+ cells and higher diversity than aged donors.

Those donating, healthy Caucasian individuals from Russia, were aged about 6 to 100. Note on this clonotype: Its matching antigen is unknown.

The germline gives CDR1 SGHRS, CDR2 YFSETQ. The CDR3 length is 12 residues. V was pared by 5 bases and J by 2 bases, with 8 bases between. This TCR derives from a man older than 75 in good health. This sequence joins TRBV5-1 and TRBJ2-7; no clear D gene. Material: blood. The DNA for the CDR3 is TGCGCCAGCAGTGACCGTGCCTACGAGCAGTACTTC. Translated: CASSDRAYEQYF.